This T cell receptor beta chain was captured by sequencing in a study of neurological immune-mediated disorders. This clonotype has ten or more counts. Its antigen is currently unknown. 5'RACE generated cDNA with 10-nucleotide random UMIs. TCRdb analysed the 5' RACE reads with MiXCR anew, one entry per CDR3 protein. The top ten hold about 7.1% of the sample, which has 60,000 or so distinct CDR3 sequences, about 3.3% seen once. Study-level findings and limits: The phylogenetic placement of 18 of 34 multiple sclerosis patients' repertoires in one related-CDR3 cluster constitutes a possible signature.

This sequence was found in a woman aged 60-75 years with multiple sclerosis. Sample: PBMCs.

CDR3 nucleotides: TGTGCCATCAAGGCCAACATCGGCACAGATACGCAGTATTTT. Residues: CAIKANIGTDTQYF. The V and J genes are TRBV10-3 and TRBJ2-3, with D uncertain. V was shortened by 7 bases and J by 1 base, with 12 bases between the two germline ends. There are 14 residues in the CDR3. CDR1 ENHRY and CDR2 SYGVKD come from the germline V gene.